This T cell receptor (beta chain) was identified in a study of blood T cell repertoires in COVID-19. Produced via immunoSEQ multiplex PCR; TCRdb's table is partial and in-frame only. The table has a few hundred thousand clones, approximately 86% seen once. The sample consisted of peripheral blood. This TCR was sampled from a man aged 40-49 years who had recovered from COVID-19.

The CDR3 loop reads CASSHQASGRRYEQYF. The CDR3 DNA is TGTGCCAGCAGCCATCAAGCTAGCGGGAGACGCTACGAGCAGTACTTC. The chain is built from TRBV4-2 and TRBJ2-7; 10 bases are a match to TRBD2. Germline V gene sequence: CDR1 LGHNA, CDR2 YNFKEQ. There are 16 residues in the CDR3. With V trimmed by 3 bases and J by 3 bases, 8 bases remained unmatched.